Following are 17 T cell receptor beta chains from one sample sequenced in a study of CD8 T cells in ankylosing spondylitis. MiXCR, run by TCRdb on the 5' RACE reads, gives a single entry per CDR3 protein. The data contain under 150,000 distinct CDR3 sequences, roughly 11% of them singletons. Sample: blood, either unsorted or a sorted T cell fraction (not recorded which). These receptors originate from a female donor with ankylosing spondylitis or in good health (not recorded which).

This chain uses TRBV13 with TRBJ1-2; D remains unclear. Trimming removed 0 bases from V and 4 bases from J, with 9 bases in between. CDR1 is PRHDT, CDR2 FYEKMQ, per germline (reference sequence). The CDR3 runs to 14 residues. CDR3 sequence (DNA): TGTGCCAGCAGCTTAGGGTTAGGGCCCTATGGCTACACCTTC. This codes for CASSLGLGPYGYTF.

This clonotype was detected ten times or more. The J gene is TRBJ1-2, the V gene TRBV9; D is undetermined. The CDR3 has 12 amino acids. Trimming pared 0 bases from V and 5 bases from J, leaving 5 bases between. Per germline, CDR1 SGDLS and CDR2 YYNGEE. The CDR3 sequence: CASSVGTYGYTF. The CDR3 nucleotides are TGTGCCAGCAGCGTAGGGACGTATGGCTACACCTTC.

This clonotype has at least ten counts. This sequence joins TRBV29-1 and TRBJ2-3; 7 bases are a match to TRBD2. The germline gives CDR1 SQVTM, CDR2 ANQGSEA. This CDR3 is 14 amino acids long. Trimming at V came to 7 bases and at J to 1 base, leaving 8 bases not matched to a gene. CDR3 bases: TGCAGCGCCCGGGGGGAAGGGGGCACAGATACGCAGTATTTT. Its protein product is CSARGEGGTDTQYF.

There are a few counts of this clonotype. This rearrangement joins TRBV24-1 to TRBJ2-1; tentative D call: TRBD2 (6 bases). Germline CDR1 and CDR2: KGHDR and SFDVKD. Trimming cost V 7 bases and J 7 bases, with 16 bases left between them. CDR3 length: 14 residues. The CDR3 spells CATRGGKGSNEQFF. The CDR3 DNA follows: TGTGCCACCAGAGGCGGGAAGGGTTCGAATGAGCAGTTCTTC.

The genes are TRBV5-1 and TRBJ2-2, with TRBD2 as a possible D gene (6 bases). Trimming took 5 bases from V and 7 from J, leaving 21 bases between them. Germline-derived CDR1 and CDR2 are SGHRS and YFSETQ. The CDR3 sequence is 16 residues long. The CDR3 coding sequence is TGCGCCAGCAGTCCCTCTGCGGGACTCCCCATCGGGGAGCTGTTTTTT. Amino acid sequence: CASSPSAGLPIGELFF.

This clonotype was seen ten or more times. This chain uses TRBV7-9 with TRBJ2-4; D remains ambiguous. In germline, CDR1 is SEHNR, CDR2 FQNEAQ (reference sequence). This CDR3 has 12 residues. V shed 4 bases and J shed 6 bases, with 7 bases lying between them. The CDR3 here is CASSYPTNIQYF. CDR3 DNA: TGTGCCAGCAGCTACCCAACAAACATTCAGTACTTC.

There are a few counts of this clonotype. The gene calls are TRBV19 and TRBJ2-1; TRBD1 matches at 8 bases. The CDR3 is 17 residues long. Germline CDR1 is LNHDA and CDR2 is SQIVND (reference sequence). V was pared by 3 bases and J by 8 bases, with 15 bases of the junction left unmatched. The CDR3 reads CASSIAVDYNRGYEQFF. Written as DNA, the CDR3 is TGTGCCAGTAGTATTGCCGTCGATTACAACAGGGGGTATGAGCAGTTCTTC.

This clonotype came up many times. The genes are TRBV12-3 or TRBV12-4 and TRBJ2-7; a possible D gene is TRBD1 (6 bases). V was cut by 5 bases and J by 2 bases, with 16 bases left in between. The CDR3 extends over 15 amino acids. The CDR3 here is CASSAGDISTYEQYF. In DNA form, the CDR3 reads TGTGCCAGCAGTGCCGGGGACATTTCCACCTACGAGCAGTACTTC.

This clonotype appeared a few times. V is TRBV28 and J is TRBJ2-5; D not certain. Germline V gene lookup returns CDR1 MDHEN and CDR2 SYDVKM. This CDR3 comprises 12 residues. Trimming took off 7 bases at V and 0 bases at J, with 6 bases between the two ends. The CDR3 coding sequence is TGTGCCAGCACCAAACACCAAGAGACCCAGTACTTC. This encodes CASTKHQETQYF.

This clonotype has only a few counts. The rearrangement joins TRBV5-1 to TRBJ2-7, with TRBD1 matching over 9 bases. Trimming at V came to 2 bases and at J to 1 base, leaving 4 bases not matched to a gene. Germline loops: CDR1 SGHRS, CDR2 YFSETQ. This CDR3 is built from 15 residues. CDR3 nucleotide sequence: TGCGCCAGCAGCTTCTGGACAGGGGCATCCTACGAGCAGTACTTC. Its translation is CASSFWTGASYEQYF.

The chain links TRBV18 to TRBJ1-2, with 8 bases lining up with TRBD1. The CDR3 is made up of 12 amino acids. The germline V gene has CDR1 KGHSH and CDR2 LQKENI. The V segment lost 4 bases and the J segment 6 bases; nucleotides outside the gene matches: 1. This chain's CDR3 is CASSQDRDGYTF. The CDR3 DNA is TGTGCCAGCTCACAGGACAGGGATGGCTACACCTTC.

This clonotype was counted many times. The V call is TRBV5-1, the J call TRBJ2-3, with a tentative D call TRBD2 (5 bases). Germline CDR1 reads SGHRS; CDR2 reads YFSETQ. The V end was cut by 1 base, the J end by 5 bases, with 14 bases between. This CDR3 is built from 15 residues. CDR3 protein: CASSLKERTGDTQYF. Here the CDR3 DNA reads TGCGCCAGCAGCTTGAAGGAGCGGACGGGAGATACGCAGTATTTT.

This clonotype was detected a few times. The chain carries TRBV19 and TRBJ2-2, with 8 bases fitting TRBD2. V lost 9 bases and J lost 7; bases outside the gene matches: 4. Germline V gene lookup returns CDR1 LNHDA and CDR2 SQIVND (reference sequence). The CDR3 totals 12 residues. The DNA of the CDR3 is TGTGCCAGCGGACTAGCTAGCGGGGAGCTGTTTTTT. Protein product: CASGLASGELFF. The variable domain in full, with the rest retrieved from reference TRBV19 and TRBJ2-2, is DGGITQSPKYLFRKEGQNVTLSCEQNLNHDAMYWYRQDPGQGLRLIYYSQIVNDFQKGDIAEGYSVSREKKESFPLTVTSAQKNPTAFYLCASGLASGELFFGEGSRLTVL.

Ten or more counts support this clonotype. The V and J genes are TRBV11-3 and TRBJ2-1, with TRBD2 identical over 12 bases. The CDR3 sequence is 15 residues long. Germline V CDR1 and CDR2: SGHNT, YENEEA. V trimming: 5 bases; J trimming: 6 bases; junction bases outside the gene matches: 5. This CDR3 is CASSATSGGSNEQFF. The CDR3 nucleotides read TGTGCCAGCAGCGCGACTAGCGGGGGAAGCAATGAGCAGTTCTTC.

There are many counts of this clonotype. The chain joins TRBV28 to TRBJ2-7, with D possibly being TRBD2 (6 bases). Germline V gene lookup returns CDR1 MDHEN and CDR2 SYDVKM. The CDR3 runs 11 residues. V was shortened by 7 bases and J by 4 bases, with 8 bases between the two germline ends. The CDR3 nucleotides read TGTGCCAGCATACGGGGGTACGAGCAGTACTTC. It translates to CASIRGYEQYF.

The table lists this clonotype with many counts. The chain recombines TRBV5-1 with TRBJ1-6; 7 bases align to TRBD1. V dropped 4 bases and J dropped 1; count of bases not matched to a gene: 14. Germline V gene data show CDR1 as SGHRS and CDR2 as YFSETQ. CDR3 length: 19 amino acids. DNA for the CDR3: TGCGCCAGCAGCCCGAGACCGGGACAGATCGCATCCTATAATTCACCCCTCCACTTT. This gives the protein CASSPRPGQIASYNSPLHF.

This clonotype showed up many times. The chain links TRBV20-1 to TRBJ1-1, with unresolved D. The CDR3 spans 14 residues. Trimming left V 2 bases short and J 4 bases short, with 14 bases between. Per germline, CDR1 DFQATT and CDR2 SNEGSKA (reference sequence). Here the CDR3 reads CSARFPLGTTEAFF. The CDR3 region has the DNA TGCAGTGCTAGATTCCCCTTGGGTACCACTGAAGCTTTCTTT.